The clone carrying this T cell receptor beta chain was found many times. This sample stems from a study of blood T cell repertoires in COVID-19. CDR3 length equals 15 residues. Germline lookup yields CDR1 SGHRS and CDR2 YFSETQ. The trim removed 5 bases at V and 6 bases at J, leaving 9 bases unmatched. TCRdb's copy holds only in-frame clones and misses some; the assay was immunoSEQ multiplex PCR. The table has 140,000 to 150,000 clones, roughly 78% seen once. The receptor was isolated from a woman between 50 and 59 years old who had recovered from COVID-19. The specimen sequenced was PBMCs or T cells enriched from blood (not recorded which). This chain joins TRBV5-1 and TRBJ2-1, with 9 bases lining up with TRBD2. The DNA for the CDR3 is TGCGCCAGCAGTTTGACTAGCGGACTTTCCAATGAGCAGTTCTTC. Translating it yields CASSLTSGLSNEQFF.